The 6 T cell receptor beta chains below all came from one sample that was sequenced in a study of blood T cell repertoires in COVID-19. Repertoires were generated with immunoSEQ multiplex PCR, while TCRdb's copy carries only in-frame clones and drops some. The repertoire holds 70,000 to 95,000 clones, approximately 92% seen once, with approximately 6.3% in the top ten. The sample consisted of peripheral blood. The receptor set was obtained from a woman in her fifties or sixties with active COVID-19.

The sample holds one count of this clone. The chain is built from TRBV6-5 and TRBJ2-7; TRBD1 agrees at 9 bases. With V trimmed by 10 bases and J by 3 bases, 10 bases remained unmatched. Germline V gene lookup returns CDR1 MNHEY and CDR2 SVGAGI. The CDR3 spans 14 residues. The CDR3 reads CATSGQGPLYEQYF. CDR3 coding DNA: TGTGCCACTTCAGGACAGGGGCCCCTCTACGAGCAGTACTTC.

The chain employs TRBV18 and TRBJ1-4; TRBD1 is a possible D gene (5 bases). Trimming stripped 2 bases from V and 8 bases from J, with 6 bases between. CDR3 size: 12 residues. Germline assignment: CDR1 KGHSH and CDR2 LQKENI. CDR3 in amino acids: CASSPKGEKLFF. In DNA form, the CDR3 reads TGTGCCAGCTCACCAAAGGGGGAAAAACTGTTTTTT.

The chain joins TRBV2 to TRBJ2-5, with 11 bases lining up with TRBD2. V trimming: 6 bases; J trimming: 2 bases; junction bases outside the gene matches: 2. The CDR3 sequence is 14 residues long. Per the germline V gene, CDR1 is SNHLY and CDR2 is FYNNEI. CDR3 nucleotide sequence: TGTGCCAGCAGGACTAGCGGGAAGCAAGAGACCCAGTACTTC. It specifies CASRTSGKQETQYF.

V and J are TRBV28 and TRBJ1-5; 7 bases match TRBD1. V lost 7 bases, J lost 2 bases, and 5 bases stayed unmatched. The CDR3 is 14 amino acids. Germline-derived CDR1 and CDR2 are MDHEN and SYDVKM. The CDR3 spells CASTPGGGNQPQHF. For the CDR3, the DNA is TGTGCCAGCACCCCAGGGGGTGGCAATCAGCCCCAGCATTTT.

The chain couples TRBV11-2 to TRBJ2-1; no clear D gene. The V gene lost 4 bases and the J gene lost 9 bases, with 10 bases spanning the gap. CDR1 SGHAT and CDR2 FQNNGV come from the germline V gene. CDR3 size: 12 residues. CDR3 coding DNA: TGTGCCAGCAGCTCCACGGTTCCTGAGCAGTTCTTC. It yields the protein CASSSTVPEQFF.

This clone was recorded only once. This sequence joins TRBV2 and TRBJ1-5; weak D call: TRBD1 (5 bases). This CDR3 is 15 amino acids long. Germline V lookup: CDR1 SNHLY, CDR2 FYNNEI. V gave up 2 bases and J gave up 8 bases, with 16 bases separating them. DNA for the CDR3: TGTGCCAGCAGTGAATATCTGGCAGGGATAGAGCCCCAGCATTTT. This translates into CASSEYLAGIEPQHF.